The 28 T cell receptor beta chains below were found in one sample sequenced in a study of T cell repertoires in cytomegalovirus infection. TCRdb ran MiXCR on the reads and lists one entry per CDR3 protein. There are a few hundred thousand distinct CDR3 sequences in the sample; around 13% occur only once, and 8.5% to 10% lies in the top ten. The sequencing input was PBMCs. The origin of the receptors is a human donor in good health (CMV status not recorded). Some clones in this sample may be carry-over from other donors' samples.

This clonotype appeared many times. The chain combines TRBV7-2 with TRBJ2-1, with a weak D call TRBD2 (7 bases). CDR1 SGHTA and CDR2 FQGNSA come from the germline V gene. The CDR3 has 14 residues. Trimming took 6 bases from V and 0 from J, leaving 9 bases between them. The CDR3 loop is CASSRGASYNEQFF. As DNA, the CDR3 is TGTGCCAGCAGTCGGGGGGCCTCCTACAATGAGCAGTTCTTC.

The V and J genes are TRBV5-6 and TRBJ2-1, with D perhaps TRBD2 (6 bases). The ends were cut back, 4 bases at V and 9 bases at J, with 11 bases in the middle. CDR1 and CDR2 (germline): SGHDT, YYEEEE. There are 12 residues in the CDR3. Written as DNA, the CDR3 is TGTGCCAGCAGCGTGGGGGGACTTGAGCAGTTCTTC. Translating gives CASSVGGLEQFF.

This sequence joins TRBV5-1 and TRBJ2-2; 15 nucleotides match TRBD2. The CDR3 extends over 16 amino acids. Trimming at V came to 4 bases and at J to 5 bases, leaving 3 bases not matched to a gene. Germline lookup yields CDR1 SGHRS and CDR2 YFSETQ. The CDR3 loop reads CASSQGLAGGTGELFF. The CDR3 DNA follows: TGCGCCAGCAGCCAGGGACTAGCGGGAGGAACCGGGGAGCTGTTTTTT.

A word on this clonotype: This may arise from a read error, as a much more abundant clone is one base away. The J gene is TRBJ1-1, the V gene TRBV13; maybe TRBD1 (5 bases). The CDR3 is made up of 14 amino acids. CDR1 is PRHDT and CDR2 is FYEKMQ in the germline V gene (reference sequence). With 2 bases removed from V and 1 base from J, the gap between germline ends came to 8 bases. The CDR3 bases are TGTGCCAGCAGCTTAAGAGGGACGAACACTGAAGCTTTCTTT. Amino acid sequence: CASSLRGTNTEAFF.

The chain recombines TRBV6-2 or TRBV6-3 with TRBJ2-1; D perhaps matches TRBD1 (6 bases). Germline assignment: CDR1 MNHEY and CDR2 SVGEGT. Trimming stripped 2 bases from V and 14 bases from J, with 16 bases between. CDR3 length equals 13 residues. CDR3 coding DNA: TGTGCCAGCAGTTACGTGACAGGAGGCAGTGAGTTCTTC. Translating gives CASSYVTGGSEFF.

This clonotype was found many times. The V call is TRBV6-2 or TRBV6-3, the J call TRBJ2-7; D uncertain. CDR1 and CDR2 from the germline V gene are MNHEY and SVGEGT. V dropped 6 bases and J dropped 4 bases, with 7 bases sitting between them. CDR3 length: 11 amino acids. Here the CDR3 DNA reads TGTGCCAGCAGCTTCCATTACGAGCAGTACTTC. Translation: CASSFHYEQYF.

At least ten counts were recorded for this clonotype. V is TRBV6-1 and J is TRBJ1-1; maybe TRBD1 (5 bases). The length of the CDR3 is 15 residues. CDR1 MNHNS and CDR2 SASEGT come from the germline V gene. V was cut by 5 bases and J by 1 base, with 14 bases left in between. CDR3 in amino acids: CASSFGPDKNTEAFF. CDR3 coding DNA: TGTGCCAGCAGTTTCGGACCGGACAAGAACACTGAAGCTTTCTTT.

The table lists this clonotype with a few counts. CDR3: CASSFDSDFGYTF. Here the CDR3 DNA reads TGTGCCAGCAGCTTTGACAGCGATTTTGGCTACACCTTC. The rearrangement links TRBV7-9 to TRBJ1-2; D possibly corresponds to TRBD1 (5 bases). This CDR3 has 13 residues. The germline CDR1 and CDR2 sequences are SEHNR and FQNEAQ (reference sequence). Trimming pared 3 bases from V and 7 bases from J, leaving 12 bases between.

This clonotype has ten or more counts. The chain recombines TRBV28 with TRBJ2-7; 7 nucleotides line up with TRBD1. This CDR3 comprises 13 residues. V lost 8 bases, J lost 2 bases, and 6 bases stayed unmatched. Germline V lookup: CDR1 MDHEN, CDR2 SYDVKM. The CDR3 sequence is CASEGTEPYEQYF. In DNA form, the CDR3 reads TGTGCCAGCGAAGGGACAGAGCCCTACGAGCAGTACTTC.

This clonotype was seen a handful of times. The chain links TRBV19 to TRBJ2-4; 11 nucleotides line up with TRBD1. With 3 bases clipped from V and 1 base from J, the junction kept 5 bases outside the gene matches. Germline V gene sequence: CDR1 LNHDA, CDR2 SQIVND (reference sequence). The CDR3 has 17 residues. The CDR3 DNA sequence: TGTGCCAGTAGTATGGGACAGGGGGTGATGGCCAAAAACATTCAGTACTTC. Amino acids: CASSMGQGVMAKNIQYF.

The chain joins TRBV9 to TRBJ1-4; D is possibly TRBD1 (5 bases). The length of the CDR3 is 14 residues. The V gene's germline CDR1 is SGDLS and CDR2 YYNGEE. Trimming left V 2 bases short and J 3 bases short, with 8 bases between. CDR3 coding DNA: TGTGCCAGCAGCGTTCAGGGTGCTAATGAAAAACTGTTTTTT. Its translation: CASSVQGANEKLFF.

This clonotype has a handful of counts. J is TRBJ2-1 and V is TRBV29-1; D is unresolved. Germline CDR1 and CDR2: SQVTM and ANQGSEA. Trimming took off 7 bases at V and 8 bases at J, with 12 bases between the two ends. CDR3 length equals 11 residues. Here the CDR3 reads CSETSGDEQFF. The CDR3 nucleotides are TGCAGCGAGACTTCAGGCGATGAGCAGTTCTTC.

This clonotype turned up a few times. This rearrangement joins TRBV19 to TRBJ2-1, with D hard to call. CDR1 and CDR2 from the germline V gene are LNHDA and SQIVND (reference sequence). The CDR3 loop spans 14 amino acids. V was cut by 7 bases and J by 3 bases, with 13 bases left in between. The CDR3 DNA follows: TGTGCCAGTACCCCGGGCGGCCTCTACAATGAGCAGTTCTTC. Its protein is CASTPGGLYNEQFF.

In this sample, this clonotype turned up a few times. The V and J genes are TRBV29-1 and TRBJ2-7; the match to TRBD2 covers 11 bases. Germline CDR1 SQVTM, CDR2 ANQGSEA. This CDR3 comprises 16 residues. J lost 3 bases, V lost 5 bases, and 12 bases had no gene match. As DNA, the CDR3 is TGCAGCGTTTCGCTAGCGGGAGGACCTTCTGGCTACGAGCAGTACTTC. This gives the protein CSVSLAGGPSGYEQYF.

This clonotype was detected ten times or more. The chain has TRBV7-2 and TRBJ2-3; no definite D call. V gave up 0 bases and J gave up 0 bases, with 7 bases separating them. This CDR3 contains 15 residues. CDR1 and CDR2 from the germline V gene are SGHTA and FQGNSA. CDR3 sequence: CASSLAVTSTDTQYF. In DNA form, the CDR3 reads TGTGCCAGCAGCTTAGCGGTTACTAGCACAGATACGCAGTATTTT.

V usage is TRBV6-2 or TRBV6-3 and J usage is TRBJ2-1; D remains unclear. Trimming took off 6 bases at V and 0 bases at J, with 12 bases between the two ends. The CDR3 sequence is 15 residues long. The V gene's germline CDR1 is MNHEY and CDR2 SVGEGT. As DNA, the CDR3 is TGTGCCAGCAGGCACAGTTTTAGCTCCTACAATGAGCAGTTCTTC. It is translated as CASRHSFSSYNEQFF.

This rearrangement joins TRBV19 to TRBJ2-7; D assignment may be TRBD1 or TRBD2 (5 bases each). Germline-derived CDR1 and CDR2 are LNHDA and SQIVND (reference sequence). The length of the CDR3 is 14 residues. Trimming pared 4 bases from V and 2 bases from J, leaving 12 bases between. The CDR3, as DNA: TGTGCCAGTAGTACCCCGAGGGGCCCCTACGAGCAGTACTTC. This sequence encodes CASSTPRGPYEQYF. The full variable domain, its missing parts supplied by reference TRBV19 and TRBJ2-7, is DGGITQSPKYLFRKEGQNVTLSCEQNLNHDAMYWYRQDPGQGLRLIYYSQIVNDFQKGDIAEGYSVSREKKESFPLTVTSAQKNPTAFYLCASSTPRGPYEQYFGPGTRLTVT.

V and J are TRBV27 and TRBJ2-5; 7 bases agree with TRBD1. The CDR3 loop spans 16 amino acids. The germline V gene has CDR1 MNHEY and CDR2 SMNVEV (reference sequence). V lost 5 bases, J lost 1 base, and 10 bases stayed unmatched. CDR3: CASSPRPAGGQETQYF. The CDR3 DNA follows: TGTGCCAGCAGTCCCCGCCCGGCAGGGGGCCAAGAGACCCAGTACTTC.

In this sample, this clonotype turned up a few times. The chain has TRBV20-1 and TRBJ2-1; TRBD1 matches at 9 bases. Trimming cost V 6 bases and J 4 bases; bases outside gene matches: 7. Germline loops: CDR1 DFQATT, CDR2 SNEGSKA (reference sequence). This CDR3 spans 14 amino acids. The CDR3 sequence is CSAEKGQGYNEQFF. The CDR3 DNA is TGCAGTGCCGAAAAGGGACAGGGTTACAATGAGCAGTTCTTC.

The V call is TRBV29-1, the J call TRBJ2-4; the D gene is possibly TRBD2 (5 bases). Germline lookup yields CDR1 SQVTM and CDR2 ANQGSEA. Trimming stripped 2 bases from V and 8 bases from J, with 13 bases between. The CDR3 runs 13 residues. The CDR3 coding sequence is TGCAGCGTTGAAAAGTCGGGCGGGCACATTCAGTACTTC. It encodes CSVEKSGGHIQYF.

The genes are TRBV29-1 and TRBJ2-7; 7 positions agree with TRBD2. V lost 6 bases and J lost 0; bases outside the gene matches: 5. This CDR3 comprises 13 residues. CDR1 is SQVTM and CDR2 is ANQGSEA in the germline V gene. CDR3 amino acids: CSVGGTVSYEQYF. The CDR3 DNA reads TGCAGCGTGGGGGGGACGGTCTCCTACGAGCAGTACTTC.

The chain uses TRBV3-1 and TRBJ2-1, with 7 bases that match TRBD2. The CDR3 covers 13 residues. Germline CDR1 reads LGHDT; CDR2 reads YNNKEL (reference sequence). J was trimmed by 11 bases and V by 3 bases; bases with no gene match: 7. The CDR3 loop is CASSQPSSGKQFF. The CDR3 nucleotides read TGTGCCAGCAGCCAGCCCAGCAGCGGGAAGCAGTTCTTC.

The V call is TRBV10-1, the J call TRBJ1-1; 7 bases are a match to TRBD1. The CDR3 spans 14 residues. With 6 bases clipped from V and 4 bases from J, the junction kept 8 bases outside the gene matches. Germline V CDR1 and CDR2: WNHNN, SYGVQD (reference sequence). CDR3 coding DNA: TGCGCCAGCAGCGCTGACAGGGTGGGCACTGAAGCTTTCTTT. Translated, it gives CASSADRVGTEAFF.

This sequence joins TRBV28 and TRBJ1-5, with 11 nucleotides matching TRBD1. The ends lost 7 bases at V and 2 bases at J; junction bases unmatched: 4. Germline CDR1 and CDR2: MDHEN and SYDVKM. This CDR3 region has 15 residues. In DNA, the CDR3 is TGTGCCAGCAACGGACAGGGGGCCCGCAATCAGCCCCAGCATTTT. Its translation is CASNGQGARNQPQHF.

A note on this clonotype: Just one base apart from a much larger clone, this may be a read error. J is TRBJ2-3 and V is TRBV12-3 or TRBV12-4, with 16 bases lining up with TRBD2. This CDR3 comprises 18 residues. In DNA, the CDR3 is TGTGCCAGCAGTCCCGGGACTAGCGGGGGGGGGAGCACAGATATGCAGTATTTT. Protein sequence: CASSPGTSGGGSTDMQYF.

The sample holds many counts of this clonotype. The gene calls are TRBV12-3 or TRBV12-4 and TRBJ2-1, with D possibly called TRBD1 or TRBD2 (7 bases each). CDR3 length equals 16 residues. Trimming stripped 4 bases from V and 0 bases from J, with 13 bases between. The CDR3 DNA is TGTGCCAGCAGTTCTTTCAGGGGGGGCTCCTACAATGAGCAGTTCTTC. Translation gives CASSSFRGGSYNEQFF.

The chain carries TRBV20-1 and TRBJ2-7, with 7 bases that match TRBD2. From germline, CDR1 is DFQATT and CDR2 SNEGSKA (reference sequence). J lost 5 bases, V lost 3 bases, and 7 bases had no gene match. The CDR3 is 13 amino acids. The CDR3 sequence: CSASREGRNEQYF. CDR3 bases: TGCAGTGCTAGTAGGGAGGGGCGTAACGAGCAGTACTTC.

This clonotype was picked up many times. DNA for the CDR3: TGTGCCAGCAGTGGGGGGGACAGTTCCAATCAGCCCCAGCATTTT. Protein: CASSGGDSSNQPQHF. V usage is TRBV6-2 or TRBV6-3 and J usage is TRBJ1-5; 7 positions match TRBD1. This CDR3 is 15 amino acids long. The V and J ends lost 5 bases and 3 bases, in that order; junction bases with no gene match: 7. Germline CDR1 MNHEY, CDR2 SVGEGT.